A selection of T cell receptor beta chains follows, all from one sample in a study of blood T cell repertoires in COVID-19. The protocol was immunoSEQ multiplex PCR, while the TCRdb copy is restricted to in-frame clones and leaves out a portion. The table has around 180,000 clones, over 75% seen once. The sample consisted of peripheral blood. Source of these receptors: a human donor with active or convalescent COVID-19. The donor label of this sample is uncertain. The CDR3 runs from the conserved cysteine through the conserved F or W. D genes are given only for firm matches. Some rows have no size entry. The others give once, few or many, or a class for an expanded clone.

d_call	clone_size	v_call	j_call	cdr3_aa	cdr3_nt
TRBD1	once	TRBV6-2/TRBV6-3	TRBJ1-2	CASSYPTPGTGDSGYTF	TGTGCCAGCAGTTATCCCACCCCCGGGACAGGGGATTCAGGCTACACCTTC
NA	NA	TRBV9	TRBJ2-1	CASSVGELRYNEQFF	TGTGCCAGCAGCGTAGGAGAGCTGAGATACAATGAGCAGTTCTTC
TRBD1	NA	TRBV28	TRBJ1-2	CASSGIGTGLPYGYTF	TGTGCCAGCAGTGGAATCGGGACAGGGTTGCCCTATGGCTACACCTTC
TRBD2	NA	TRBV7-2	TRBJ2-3	CASSLNAGLALDTQYF	TGTGCCAGCAGTTTAAACGCGGGACTAGCTCTAGATACGCAGTATTTT
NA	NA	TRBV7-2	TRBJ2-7	CASSSMRDTYEQYF	TGTGCCAGCAGCTCGATGAGGGACACCTACGAGCAGTACTTC
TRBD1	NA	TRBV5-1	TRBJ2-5	CASSTTGDVQETQYF	TGCGCCAGCAGCACGACAGGGGACGTCCAAGAGACCCAGTACTTC
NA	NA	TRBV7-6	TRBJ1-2	CASSLETLSNYGYTF	TGTGCCAGCAGCTTAGAGACACTTTCTAACTATGGCTACACCTTC
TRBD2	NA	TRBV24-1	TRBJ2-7	CATSDRTSGSHYEQYF	TGTGCCACCAGTGATCGGACTAGCGGGAGTCACTACGAGCAGTACTTC
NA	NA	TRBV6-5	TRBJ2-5	CASTLGGAEETQYF	TGTGCCAGCACCCTCGGTGGTGCCGAAGAGACCCAGTACTTC
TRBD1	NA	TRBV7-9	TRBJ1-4	CASSLVGTVINEKLFF	TGTGCCAGCAGCTTAGTCGGGACAGTTATTAATGAAAAACTGTTTTTT
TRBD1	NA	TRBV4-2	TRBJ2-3	CASSQEHRGMADTQYF	TGTGCCAGCAGCCAAGAACACAGGGGGATGGCAGATACGCAGTATTTT
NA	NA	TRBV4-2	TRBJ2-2	CASSQVTGTGELFF	TGTGCCAGCAGCCAAGTGACTGGCACCGGGGAGCTGTTTTTT
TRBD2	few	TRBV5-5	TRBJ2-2	CASSWSGNTGELFF	TGTGCCAGCAGCTGGAGCGGGAATACCGGGGAGCTGTTTTTT
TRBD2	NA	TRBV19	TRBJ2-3	CASSIGGGLLHTDTQYF	TGTGCCAGTAGTATTGGGGGGGGTCTCCTCCATACAGATACGCAGTATTTT
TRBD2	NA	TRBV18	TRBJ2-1	CASSPLLAGGIHRLFF	TGTGCCAGCTCACCACTGTTGGCGGGAGGTATTCATCGGCTGTTCTTC
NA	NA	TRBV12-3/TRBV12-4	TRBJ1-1	CASSLEGFTEAFF	TGTGCCAGCAGTTTAGAGGGGTTCACTGAAGCTTTCTTT
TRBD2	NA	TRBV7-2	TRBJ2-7	CASSLESAGLAYEQYF	TGTGCCAGCAGCTTAGAGTCGGCGGGACTAGCCTACGAGCAGTACTTC
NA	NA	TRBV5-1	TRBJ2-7	CASSSNLGNEQYF	TGCGCCAGCAGCTCAAACTTGGGCAACGAGCAGTACTTC
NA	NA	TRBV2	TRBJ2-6	CASSGASGANVLTF	TGTGCCAGCAGTGGGGCCTCTGGGGCCAACGTCCTGACTTTC
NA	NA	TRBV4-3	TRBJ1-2	CASSQDLAGKSGYTF	TGCGCCAGCAGCCAAGATTTGGCAGGGAAAAGCGGCTACACCTTC
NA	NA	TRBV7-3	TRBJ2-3	CASSFDRSTDTQYF	TGTGCCAGCAGCTTCGACAGGAGCACAGATACGCAGTATTTT
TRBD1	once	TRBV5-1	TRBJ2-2	CASSLASGTVLSGELFF	TGCGCCAGCAGCTTGGCCTCCGGGACAGTACTATCCGGGGAGCTGTTTTTT
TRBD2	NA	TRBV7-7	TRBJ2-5	CASSLGGLAGQETQYF	TGTGCTAGCAGCTTAGGGGGACTAGCGGGACAAGAGACCCAGTACTTC
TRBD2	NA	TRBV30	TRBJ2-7	CAWSAGGYEQYF	TGTGCCTGGAGCGCGGGGGGGTACGAGCAGTACTTC
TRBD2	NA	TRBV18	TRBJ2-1	CASSPPGLALNEQFF	TGTGCCAGCTCACCACCTGGACTAGCCTTAAATGAGCAGTTCTTC
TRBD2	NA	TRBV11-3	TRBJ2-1	CASSPRLAGGLGYNEQFF	TGTGCCAGCAGCCCGCGACTAGCGGGGGGGTTAGGATACAATGAGCAGTTCTTC
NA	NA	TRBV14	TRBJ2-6	CASGYLDSAHSGANVLTF	TGTGCCAGCGGCTACCTGGACAGTGCCCACTCTGGGGCCAACGTCCTGACTTTC
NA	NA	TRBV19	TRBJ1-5	CASSIARPGDQPQHF	TGTGCCAGTAGTATAGCCCGACCAGGGGATCAGCCCCAGCATTTT
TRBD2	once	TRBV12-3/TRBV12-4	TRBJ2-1	CASSPTSGPEQFF	TGTGCCAGCAGCCCCACTAGCGGGCCAGAGCAGTTCTTC
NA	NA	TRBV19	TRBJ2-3	CASTKRVAGSTDTQYF	TGTGCCAGTACCAAGAGGGTGGCGGGGAGCACAGATACGCAGTATTTT
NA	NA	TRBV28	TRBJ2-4	CASSLTALRYIQYF	TGTGCCAGCAGTTTAACCGCCCTGAGATACATTCAGTACTTC
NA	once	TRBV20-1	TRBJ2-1	CSASQLTGLLSYNEQFF	TGCAGTGCCAGTCAACTAACGGGACTCCTCTCCTACAATGAGCAGTTCTTC
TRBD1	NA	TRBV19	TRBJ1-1	CASKAGQGVRTEAFF	TGTGCCAGTAAGGCGGGACAGGGAGTTAGGACTGAAGCTTTCTTT
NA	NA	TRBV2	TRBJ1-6	CASSDAQRSYNSPLHF	TGTGCCAGCAGTGATGCCCAGAGGTCCTATAATTCACCCCTCCACTTT
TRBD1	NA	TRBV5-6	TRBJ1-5	CASSPGTGGGNQPQHF	TGTGCCAGCAGCCCGGGGACAGGGGGAGGCAATCAGCCCCAGCATTTT
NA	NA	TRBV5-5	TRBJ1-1	CASSLDQGRTEAFF	TGTGCCAGCAGCTTGGATCAGGGGCGGACTGAAGCTTTCTTT
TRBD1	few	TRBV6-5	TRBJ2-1	CASSNRGREQFF	TGTGCCAGCAGTAACAGGGGGCGTGAGCAGTTCTTC
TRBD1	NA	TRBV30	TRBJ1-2	CAWEDRGNGYTF	TGTGCCTGGGAGGACAGGGGCAATGGCTACACCTTC
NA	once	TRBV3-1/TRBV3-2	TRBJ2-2	CASSPAADTGELFF	TGTGCCAGCAGCCCTGCGGCGGACACCGGGGAGCTGTTTTTT
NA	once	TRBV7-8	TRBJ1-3	CASSRLFAVGATPKNRSSGNTIYF	TGTGCCAGCAGCCGACTATTTGCAGTGGGGGCCACCCCAAAAAACAGAAGCTCTGGAAACACCATATATTTT
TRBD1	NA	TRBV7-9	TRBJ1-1	CASSLRPGGENTEAFF	TGTGCCAGCAGCTTAAGGCCAGGGGGTGAGAACACTGAAGCTTTCTTT
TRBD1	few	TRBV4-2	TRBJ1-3	CASSPRDRGLSGNTIYF	TGTGCCAGCAGCCCTCGGGACAGGGGGCTGTCTGGAAACACCATATATTTT
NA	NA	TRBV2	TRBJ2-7	CATSLGSHEQYF	TGTGCCACCTCCCTGGGGAGCCACGAGCAGTACTTC
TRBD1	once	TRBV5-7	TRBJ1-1	CASSGGRTGTEAFF	TGTGCCAGCAGCGGCGGGCGGACAGGCACTGAAGCTTTCTTT
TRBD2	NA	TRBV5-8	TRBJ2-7	CASSLGLAGGYEQYF	TGTGCCAGCAGCTTGGGCCTAGCGGGAGGCTACGAGCAGTACTTC
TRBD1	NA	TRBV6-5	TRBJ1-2	CASSPGQGAIGYTF	TGTGCCAGCAGCCCAGGACAGGGGGCTATTGGCTACACCTTC
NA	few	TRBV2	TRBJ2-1	CASRGGSYNEQFF	TGTGCCAGCAGAGGAGGATCCTACAATGAGCAGTTCTTC
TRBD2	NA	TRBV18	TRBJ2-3	CASSPTSGKTTDTQYF	TGTGCCAGCTCACCAACTAGCGGGAAGACCACAGATACGCAGTATTTT
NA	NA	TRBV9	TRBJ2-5	CASSVVAGQSFQETQYF	TGTGCCAGCAGCGTAGTGGCAGGACAGAGCTTCCAAGAGACCCAGTACTTC
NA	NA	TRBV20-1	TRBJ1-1	CSASPQGREAFF	TGCAGTGCTAGTCCCCAGGGAAGGGAAGCTTTCTTT